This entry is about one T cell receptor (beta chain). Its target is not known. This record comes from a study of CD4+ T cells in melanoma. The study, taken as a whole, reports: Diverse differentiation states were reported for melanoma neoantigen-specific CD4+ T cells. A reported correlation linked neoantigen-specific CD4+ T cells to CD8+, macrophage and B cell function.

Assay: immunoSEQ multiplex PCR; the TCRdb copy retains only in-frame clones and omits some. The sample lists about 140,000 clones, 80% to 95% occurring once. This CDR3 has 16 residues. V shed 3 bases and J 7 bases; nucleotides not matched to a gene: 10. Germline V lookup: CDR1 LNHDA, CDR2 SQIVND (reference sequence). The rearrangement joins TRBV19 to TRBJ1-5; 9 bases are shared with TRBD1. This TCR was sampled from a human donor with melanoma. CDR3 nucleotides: TGTGCCAGTAGTATCTACGGGACAGGGCGACTCCAGCCCCAGCATTTT. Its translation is CASSIYGTGRLQPQHF.